The T cell receptor (beta chain) described here comes from a study of PD-1 blockade in classical Hodgkin lymphoma. Turning to the study itself: Every 2 weeks, patients got 3 mg/kg intravenous nivolumab.

After autologous stem cell transplantation all patients relapsed, and prior brentuximab vedotin exposure differed between cohorts. Assay: immunoSEQ multiplex PCR; the TCRdb copy retains only in-frame clones and omits some. Of around 150,000 clones in the sample, nearly 80% were seen once. The CDR3 runs 14 residues. V gave up 2 bases and J gave up 3 bases, with 11 bases separating them. Germline V gene lookup returns CDR1 KGHSH and CDR2 LQKENI. Concerning this clone: Its antigen is unidentified.

Overall study findings and caveats: When set against healthy donors, newly diagnosed patients were reported to show lower baseline TCR diversity. Similar baseline diversity was found in complete responders and newly diagnosed patients.

The source of this sequence is a human donor with classical Hodgkin lymphoma. The sequencing here drew on peripheral blood mononuclear cells (PBMCs), taken before the second cycle of nivolumab. This chain links TRBV18 with TRBJ2-7; D is unclear. CDR3 sequence (DNA): TGTGCCAGCTCACCAGGGTCCGTAGTCTACGAGCAGTACTTC. This translates into CASSPGSVVYEQYF.